A selection of T cell receptor beta chains follows, all from one sample in a study of T cell repertoires in aging, cancer and after chemotherapy. MiXCR was run by TCRdb on the multiplex PCR reads, yielding one entry per CDR3 protein. The sample contains approximately 6,100 distinct CDR3 sequences, around two fifths of which appear only once. Specimen: blood. These receptors were collected from a human donor in good health. The CDR3 runs from the conserved cysteine through the conserved F or W. The order of the fields is clone size, D gene, V gene, J gene, CDR3 DNA, CDR3 protein. A D gene is named only where the DNA matches it firmly. Clone size is given for some rows only: seen once, a few or many times, or a class if the clone is expanded.

>.|.|TRBV5-6|TRBJ2-7
TGCGCCAGCAGCCGAGACAGGCCCTCCTACGAGCAGTACTTC
CASSRDRPSYEQYF
>.|.|TRBV4-3|TRBJ1-1
TGCGCCAGCAGCCAAGATGAGGGGACACCTAACAAAGCTTTCTTT
CASSQDEGTPNKAFF
>few|.|TRBV5-6|TRBJ1-1
TGTGCCAGCTCTACATTTCCAGTGAACACTGAAGCTTTCTTT
CASSTFPVNTEAFF
>.|.|TRBV5-6|TRBJ2-4
TGTGCCAGCAGTGAACTTGGATCGAACATTCAGTACTTC
CASSELGSNIQYF
>medium-sized|.|TRBV29-1|TRBJ2-5
TGCAGCGTTGTACAGGACCGTACGTTAAAGACCCAGTACTTC
CSVVQDRTLKTQYF
>medium-sized|TRBD2|TRBV5-6|TRBJ2-7
TGTGCCAGCAGCTTGCTAGCGGGGGCCCACACATTTCCCTACGAGCAGTACTTC
CASSLLAGAHTFPYEQYF
>.|TRBD2|TRBV7-9|TRBJ2-2
TGTGCCAGCAGCTTAGCGCGACGGGGGGGGAGCACCGGGGAGCTGTTTTTT
CASSLARRGGSTGELFF
>.|.|TRBV24-1|TRBJ1-5
TGTGCCACCAGTTCTAAACAGCTTGATCAGCCCCAGCATTTT
CATSSKQLDQPQHF
>few|.|TRBV19|TRBJ1-1
TGTGCCAGTAGTCGGACGGGAGAGGGCACTGAAGCTTTCTTT
CASSRTGEGTEAFF
>.|.|TRBV6-2/TRBV6-3|TRBJ1-2
TGTGCCAGCATGGCCGGGTATAACTATGGCTACACCTTC
CASMAGYNYGYTF
>few|.|TRBV6-2/TRBV6-3|TRBJ1-2
TGTGCCAGCAGTTACTCTCTTGCCCTCTATGGCTACACCTTC
CASSYSLALYGYTF
>few|.|TRBV15|TRBJ1-4
TGTGCCACCAGCAGAGGGAGGGGTAATTTTGAAAAACTGTTTTTT
CATSRGRGNFEKLFF
>.|TRBD2|TRBV12-3/TRBV12-4|TRBJ2-5
TGTGCCAGCAGTTTAGGCGAGGGACTAGTTAGCGGGGGCCAGTACTTC
CASSLGEGLVSGGQYF
>.|TRBD2|TRBV5-6|TRBJ2-7
TGCGCCAGCAGCCTCCCCTTAGGGCGGGGGGGGACCTACGAGCAGTACTTC
CASSLPLGRGGTYEQYF
>few|.|TRBV27|TRBJ2-3
TGTGCCAGCAGTTTGGAGGGCTGGGATACGCAGTATTTT
CASSLEGWDTQYF
>medium-sized|.|TRBV19|TRBJ2-2
TGTGCCAGCACAGTAGGGGGGAGGGGCACCGGGGAGCTGTTTTTT
CASTVGGRGTGELFF
>.|.|TRBV12-3/TRBV12-4|TRBJ2-7
TGTGCCAGCAGTTTTCGGAGGGACGAGCAGTACTTC
CASSFRRDEQYF
>.|.|TRBV6-2/TRBV6-3|TRBJ2-2
TGTGCCAGCACCCCCCCCGGTTCCAACACCGGGGAGCTGTTTTTT
CASTPPGSNTGELFF
>few|.|TRBV6-5|TRBJ2-3
TGTGCCAGCAGCCCCGGACGTACAGATACGCAGTATTTT
CASSPGRTDTQYF
>.|TRBD1|TRBV27|TRBJ1-5
TGTGCCAGCAGTTTAACTATACCGGGACAGGGTTACCAGCCCCAGCATTTT
CASSLTIPGQGYQPQHF
>few|.|TRBV19|TRBJ2-7
TGTGCCAGTAGTTACAACTCGGGCTCCTACGAGCAGTACTTC
CASSYNSGSYEQYF
>.|.|TRBV11-1|TRBJ2-1
TGTGCCAGCAGCCCCGGGACCATAACCTACAATGAGCAGTTCTTC
CASSPGTITYNEQFF
>.|.|TRBV24-1|TRBJ1-1
TGTGCCACCGGGTCACATGGTGAAGCTTTCTTT
CATGSHGEAFF
>.|.|TRBV6-2/TRBV6-3|TRBJ2-1
TGTGCCAGCGAAGAGACAGAAAAAAATGAGCAGTTCTTC
CASEETEKNEQFF
>.|.|TRBV7-6|TRBJ2-3
TGTGCCAGCAGCTTAGCTACCAACACAGATACGCAGTATTTT
CASSLATNTDTQYF
>.|TRBD1|TRBV19|TRBJ1-2
TGTGCCAGTAGTCGTGACAGGGTGAACTATGGCTACACCTTC
CASSRDRVNYGYTF
>.|.|TRBV6-6|TRBJ1-3
TGTGCCAGCAGTTACGGGCTAAACACCATATATTTT
CASSYGLNTIYF
>.|TRBD1|TRBV27|TRBJ2-2
TGTGCCAGCAGTTTGTATAGTTGGGACAGGGGGCAGGTGAACACCGGGGAGCTGTTTTTT
CASSLYSWDRGQVNTGELFF
>.|TRBD1|TRBV28|TRBJ2-7
TGTGCCAGCAGCCGGACAGGGGTGTTGTACGAGCAGTACTTC
CASSRTGVLYEQYF
>few|.|TRBV6-2/TRBV6-3|TRBJ2-1
TGTGCCAGCAGCGGCGGCAGGTGGAGTCTGCTCTTC
CASSGGRWSLLF
>.|.|TRBV13|TRBJ2-7
TGTGCCAGCAGCTTAGAGGGACGGGCAACCTACGAGCAGTACTTC
CASSLEGRATYEQYF
>.|.|TRBV6-5|TRBJ2-3
TGTGCCAGCAGTGAATCGGGATGGAGCACAGATACGCAGTATTTT
CASSESGWSTDTQYF
>.|TRBD1|TRBV6-2/TRBV6-3|TRBJ2-7
TGTGCCAGCGGGACAGGGGGAACCTACGAGCAGTACTTC
CASGTGGTYEQYF
>.|TRBD1|TRBV27|TRBJ1-1
TGTGCCAGCAGTTTCCGAATTCCACAGGGGGCGCCCACTGAAGCTTTCTTT
CASSFRIPQGAPTEAFF
>.|.|TRBV30|TRBJ2-5
TGTGCCTGGAGTGTTCAGATGCGAGAGACCCAGTACTTC
CAWSVQMRETQYF
>few|.|TRBV27|TRBJ2-1
TGTGCCAGCAGTTTCCCCAGTAGCAATGAGCAGTTCTTC
CASSFPSSNEQFF
>.|.|TRBV29-1|TRBJ1-1
TGCACCCCGACCGGGGGAGAGGGGACTGAAGCTTTCTTT
CTPTGGEGTEAFF
>few|.|TRBV27|TRBJ1-2
TGTGCCAGCAAACGACCAGAGTTAGCTAACTATGGCTACACCTTC
CASKRPELANYGYTF
>.|.|TRBV19|TRBJ1-1
TGTGCCAGTAGGAAATGGACAGCAGGTGACGGCGCTGAAGCTTTCTTT
CASRKWTAGDGAEAFF
>.|.|TRBV6-5|TRBJ2-2
TGTGCCAGCAGTTACGTGGGCAGGGCCACCGGGGAGCTGTTTTTT
CASSYVGRATGELFF